This TCR beta chain originates from a study of blood T cell repertoires in COVID-19. Turning to the study itself: The United States, Italy and Spain provided the acute and convalescent COVID-19 samples.

CDR3 length: 15 amino acids. J was trimmed by 4 bases and V by 8 bases; bases with no gene match: 9. From germline, CDR1 is SGHVS and CDR2 FQNEAQ. Recruited during active infection, patients (from Seattle) were subsequently followed longitudinally. Original processing notes: Amplifying reference gene primers gave estimates of nucleated cell counts. The method was immunoSEQ multiplex PCR; TCRdb's version includes in-frame clones alone and lacks a portion of them. The DNA was the basis for D and trimming; V, J and clone size are from that table. This sample has about 270,000 clones, with 86% found just once.

This clonotype was sampled from a woman in her 70s with COVID-19, enrolled during active disease. Sequenced sample: peripheral blood. This chain uses TRBV7-8 with TRBJ1-5; 9 nucleotides line up with TRBD1. The DNA of the CDR3 is TGTGCCAGCGCCTCCGGGACAGGGAAAAATCAGCCCCAGCATTTT. Translating gives CASASGTGKNQPQHF.